These 8 T cell receptor beta chains share one sample of origin, sequenced in a study of blood T cells in healthy people across ages. Through a sample-barcoded 5' primer and a J-beta primer mix, a second PCR was run for roughly 6 to 12 cycles. In TCRdb, the 5' RACE reads were re-called with MiXCR into one record per CDR3 protein. The sample lists 1 million or so distinct CDR3 sequences, 35% to 55% occurring once. Material for sequencing was blood. The receptor set was obtained from a woman aged 55-70 years in good health.

The rearrangement joins TRBV20-1 to TRBJ2-2; D is ambiguous. V lost 0 bases to trimming and J lost 2 bases, with 7 bases between them. This CDR3 spans 14 amino acids. CDR1 is DFQATT, CDR2 SNEGSKA, per germline (reference sequence). DNA of the CDR3: TGCAGTGCTAGAGAGCCTACAAACACCGGGGAGCTGTTTTTT. Translation: CSAREPTNTGELFF.

The chain employs TRBV27 and TRBJ1-2; unclear D gene. The V gene lost 6 bases and the J gene lost 3 bases, with 8 bases spanning the gap. Per the germline V gene, CDR1 is MNHEY and CDR2 is SMNVEV (reference sequence). This CDR3 region has 12 residues. CDR3 coding DNA: TGTGCCAGCAGGAATTACGACTATGGCTACACCTTC. It yields the protein CASRNYDYGYTF.

This chain uses TRBV6-5 with TRBJ2-7; D remains ambiguous. The CDR3 sequence is 12 residues long. Germline loops: CDR1 MNHEY, CDR2 SVGAGI. Trimming removed 6 bases from V and 2 bases from J, with 8 bases in between. The CDR3 DNA sequence: TGTGCCAGCAGATCCGCCACCTACGAGCAGTACTTC. It is translated as CASRSATYEQYF.

V is TRBV10-1 and J is TRBJ2-1, with D perhaps given as TRBD1 or TRBD2 (5 bases each). This CDR3 has 13 residues. CDR1 and CDR2 from the germline V gene are WNHNN and SYGVQD (reference sequence). Trimming shortened V by 6 bases and J by 10 bases, and 16 bases separated the two germline ends. The CDR3 DNA is TGCGCCAGCAGCCCCCAGGGACCTGGGGAGCAGTTCTTC. Its protein product is CASSPQGPGEQFF.

The chain combines TRBV3-1 with TRBJ2-7; 7 nucleotides match TRBD2. The CDR3 has 17 residues. Looked up from germline, CDR1 is LGHDT and CDR2 is YNNKEL (reference sequence). V was clipped by 0 bases and J by 2 bases; unmatched bases: 10. The CDR3 DNA follows: TGTGCCAGCAGCCAAGATCCGAGCGGGGTCCTCCCCTACGAGCAGTACTTC. As protein: CASSQDPSGVLPYEQYF.

Concerning this clonotype: Mismatch with germline at one junction end may stem from a read error. V gene TRBV7-9 combines with J gene TRBJ2-1; maybe TRBD2 (5 bases). Germline V gene sequence: CDR1 SEHNR, CDR2 FQNEAQ (reference sequence). The CDR3 is 14 amino acids. This chain's CDR3 is CACRLAGEHNEQFF. The CDR3 DNA reads TGTGCCTGCAGACTGGCGGGCGAGCACAATGAGCAGTTCTTC.

J is TRBJ2-4 and V is TRBV5-6, with D possibly being TRBD1 (5 bases). Germline CDR1 SGHDT, CDR2 YYEEEE. Trimming cost V 2 bases and J 0 bases, with 9 bases left between them. The CDR3 extends over 15 amino acids. CDR3 region: CASSFQQVAKNIQYF. The CDR3 DNA sequence: TGTGCCAGCAGCTTTCAACAGGTAGCCAAAAACATTCAGTACTTC.

The CDR3 region is CASSETGTGFNEQFF. The CDR3 DNA follows: TGCGCCAGCAGTGAGACCGGGACAGGATTCAATGAGCAGTTCTTC. The V gene is TRBV10-1, the J gene TRBJ2-1; 8 bases line up with TRBD1. Germline CDR1 WNHNN, CDR2 SYGVQD (reference sequence). CDR3 length: 15 amino acids. V was pared by 2 bases and J by 6 bases, with 6 bases of the junction left unmatched.